Presented here are 18 T cell receptor beta chains from one specimen sequenced in a study of blood T cell repertoires in COVID-19 (dated by TCRdb to 2020 to 2021). The library was produced with the immunoSEQ multiplex PCR assay. As stored in TCRdb, this immuneACCESS dataset retains in-frame rearrangements with V and J assigned. A fraction of the clones does not appear; measured against another copy, unresolved V genes explain less than half of the discrepancy, and the remainder lacks a known reason. The sample table holds roughly 57,000 clones, of which more than 60% were seen once. Approximately 15% of the sample comes from the top ten. The sequencing sample was made of peripheral blood. These receptors all stem from a woman aged 65 to 85 with acute or convalescent COVID-19.

The V and J genes are TRBV18 and TRBJ2-7; TRBD1 agrees at 8 bases. Trimming removed 1 base from V and 10 bases from J; junction bases left unmatched: 6. This CDR3 has 13 amino acids. The germline V gene has CDR1 KGHSH and CDR2 LQKENI. Here the CDR3 DNA reads TGTGCCAGCTCACCACAAGACAGGGGAGGACAGTACGTC. Its protein is CASSPQDRGGQYV.

V is TRBV4-2 and J is TRBJ1-1; D may be TRBD1 (5 bases). Between the trimmed V and J ends, which lost 4 bases and 4 bases, there was a span of 19 bases. The CDR3 is made up of 16 amino acids. Germline lookup yields CDR1 LGHNA and CDR2 YNFKEQ. CDR3 bases: TGTGCCAGCAGCCTAATAAGAGGCCAGGGTTTCACTGAAGCTTTCTTT. It encodes CASSLIRGQGFTEAFF.

This chain connects TRBV29-1 to TRBJ2-7; TRBD2 is a possible D gene (6 bases). Germline values: CDR1 SQVTM, CDR2 ANQGSEA. The CDR3 is 15 amino acids. With 1 base removed from V and 2 bases from J, the gap between germline ends came to 15 bases. The chain's CDR3 is CSVEGGDRATYEQYF. Written as DNA, the CDR3 is TGCAGCGTTGAAGGGGGGGACCGGGCCACCTACGAGCAGTACTTC.

V and J are TRBV3-1 (or the pseudogene TRBV3-2) and TRBJ1-1; tentatively, D is TRBD1 (5 bases). V lost 1 base and J 6 bases, leaving 15 bases between the germline ends. The CDR3 runs to 15 residues. Germline lookup yields CDR1 LGHDT and CDR2 YNNKEL (reference sequence). The CDR3 DNA reads as TGTGCCAGCAGCCAAGGTGGACGCGGGACCGCTGAAGCTTTCTTT. Amino acid sequence: CASSQGGRGTAEAFF.

V is TRBV5-1 and J is TRBJ1-3; 7 nucleotides match TRBD1. The germline V gene has CDR1 SGHRS and CDR2 YFSETQ. The CDR3 consists of 15 residues. V lost 1 base to trimming and J lost 1 base; unmatched junction nucleotides: 2. CDR3 protein: CASSLPQGSGNTIYF. The CDR3 DNA follows: TGCGCCAGCAGCTTGCCACAGGGGTCTGGAAACACCATATATTTT.

The CDR3 is CASNLAGAFTDTQYF. The CDR3 bases are TGTGCCAGCAACTTAGCGGGGGCTTTCACAGATACGCAGTATTTT. The chain is built from TRBV5-4 and TRBJ2-3; TRBD2 aligns across 9 bases. V shed 6 bases, J shed 2 bases, and the junction held 7 bases outside the gene matches. Per the germline V gene, CDR1 is SGHNT and CDR2 is YYREEE (reference sequence). CDR3 length: 15 amino acids.

The chain carries TRBV10-1 and TRBJ2-3, with 9 bases lining up with TRBD2. The length of the CDR3 is 15 residues. Germline CDR1 and CDR2: WNHNN and SYGVQD (reference sequence). V lost 4 bases to trimming and J lost 1 base; unmatched junction nucleotides: 3. For the CDR3, the DNA is TGCGCCAGCAGTGGCGGGGGGGCGGGCACAGATACGCAGTATTTT. Amino acid sequence: CASSGGGAGTDTQYF.

J is TRBJ2-2 and V is TRBV29-1, with 8 bases fitting TRBD1. This CDR3 comprises 15 residues. The V and J ends lost 6 bases and 1 base, in that order; junction bases with no gene match: 7. CDR1 and CDR2 from the germline V gene are SQVTM and ANQGSEA. The CDR3 nucleotides are TGCAGCGTCCTAAAGACAGGGGTGAACACCGGGGAGCTGTTTTTT. It translates to CSVLKTGVNTGELFF.

The V and J genes are TRBV19 and TRBJ2-4, with TRBD2 matching over 11 bases. Germline V gene sequence: CDR1 LNHDA, CDR2 SQIVND (reference sequence). CDR3 length equals 18 residues. The trim removed 2 bases at V and 0 bases at J, leaving 6 bases unmatched. CDR3 bases: TGTGCCAGTAGTATAAGTAGCGGGGGGGCGGGAGCCAAAAACATTCAGTACTTC. It is translated as CASSISSGGAGAKNIQYF.

This clone was seen a handful of times. The V call is TRBV5-4, the J call TRBJ2-7, with 12 nucleotides matching TRBD2. The CDR3 is 19 amino acids. V lost 1 base to trimming and J lost 3 bases; unmatched junction nucleotides: 14. CDR1 and CDR2 from the germline V gene are SGHNT and YYREEE (reference sequence). The CDR3 bases are TGTGCCAGCAGCTTGCAAGGACTAGCGGGGTTGGGGTCAGACTACGAGCAGTACTTC. Its protein is CASSLQGLAGLGSDYEQYF. The variable domain in full, with the rest retrieved from reference TRBV5-4 and TRBJ2-7, is ETGVTQSPTHLIKTRGQQVTLRCSSQSGHNTVSWYQQALGQGPQFIFQYYREEENGRGNFPPRFSGLQFPNYSSELNVNALELDDSALYLCASSLQGLAGLGSDYEQYFGPGTRLTVT.

The genes are TRBV30 and TRBJ1-5, with a tentative D call TRBD1 (6 bases). V was trimmed by 2 bases and J by 4 bases, leaving 9 bases between them. Per the germline V gene, CDR1 is GTSNPN and CDR2 is SVGIG (reference sequence). The CDR3 sequence is 13 residues long. CDR3 region: CAWSRTVNQPQHF. The CDR3 region has the DNA TGTGCCTGGAGTAGGACAGTAAATCAGCCCCAGCATTTT. Full variable domain (missing parts from reference TRBV30 and TRBJ1-5): SQTIHQWPATLVQPVGSPLSLECTVEGTSNPNLYWYRQAAGRGLQLLFYSVGIGQISSEVPQNLSASRPQDRQFILSSKKLLLSDSGFYLCAWSRTVNQPQHFGDGTRLSIL.

The chain is built from TRBV24-1 and TRBJ1-1; 8 bases fit TRBD1. The J segment lost 1 base and the V segment lost 5 bases, leaving 8 bases of the junction unmatched. Germline CDR1 is KGHDR and CDR2 is SFDVKD. The CDR3 is made up of 16 amino acids. The CDR3 nucleotides are TGTGCCACCAGTGGCCAATCTGGGACAGGGAACACTGAAGCTTTCTTT. Encoded protein: CATSGQSGTGNTEAFF.

The chain recombines TRBV4-1 with TRBJ1-5, with TRBD1 matching over 8 bases. V lost 0 bases and J lost 6; bases outside the gene matches: 4. The CDR3 contains 15 residues. Germline V gives CDR1 MGHRA, CDR2 YSYEKL. CDR3 in amino acids: CASSQETGVGQPQHF. CDR3 nucleotide sequence: TGCGCCAGCAGCCAAGAGACAGGGGTCGGTCAGCCCCAGCATTTT.

CDR3 in DNA: TGCGCCAGCAGCTTGTTACAGATTAATTCACCCCTCCACTTT. It specifies CASSLLQINSPLHF. The chain recombines TRBV5-1 with TRBJ1-6; D call uncertain. Per germline, CDR1 SGHRS and CDR2 YFSETQ. V lost 1 base, J lost 6 bases, and 8 bases lay in between. The CDR3 runs 14 residues.

This chain joins TRBV19 and TRBJ2-2; 11 bases align to TRBD1. Germline V gene lookup returns CDR1 LNHDA and CDR2 SQIVND (reference sequence). The V gene end was trimmed by 5 bases and the J gene end by 6 bases; junction bases not matched to a gene: 11. The CDR3 has 17 residues. The CDR3 DNA reads as TGTGCCAGTAGTGCCCCCTCCGGGACAGGGGGACCCGGGGAGCTGTTTTTT. This encodes CASSAPSGTGGPGELFF.

This chain links TRBV5-6 with TRBJ2-3; unclear D gene. Germline values: CDR1 SGHDT, CDR2 YYEEEE. Trimming shortened V by 0 bases and J by 0 bases, and 5 bases separated the two germline ends. The CDR3 consists of 14 residues. CDR3 protein: CASSLDSSTDTQYF. The CDR3 coding sequence is TGTGCCAGCAGCTTGGATAGTAGCACAGATACGCAGTATTTT.

V is TRBV30 and J is TRBJ1-2; 7 nucleotides match TRBD1. There are 15 residues in the CDR3. The V and J ends lost 1 base and 8 bases, in that order; junction bases with no gene match: 13. Germline-derived CDR1 and CDR2 are GTSNPN and SVGIG (reference sequence). DNA of the CDR3: TGTGCCTGGAGTGACAATACAGGGGCCGAGAGAGGCTACACCTTC. The encoded protein is CAWSDNTGAERGYTF.

The table lists this clone with a few counts. The chain has TRBV7-6 and TRBJ2-7; TRBD1 agrees at 7 bases. The ends lost 1 base at V and 2 bases at J; junction bases unmatched: 5. Germline lookup yields CDR1 SGHVS and CDR2 FNYEAQ. The length of the CDR3 is 15 residues. In DNA, the CDR3 is TGTGCCAGCAGCTTAGTTACAGGGGTAACCTACGAGCAGTACTTC. Protein sequence: CASSLVTGVTYEQYF.